Following are 27 T cell receptor beta chains from one sample sequenced in a study of blood T cell repertoires in COVID-19. Sequencing was performed with immunoSEQ multiplex PCR; in TCRdb, only in-frame clones are kept and a portion is missing. This sample carries around 100,000 clones, approximately 80% of them seen once, and the ten largest clones take 4.5% to 5.5%. The specimen sequenced was peripheral blood. Every receptor here comes from a man aged 55-75 years with acute or convalescent COVID-19.

V gene TRBV15 combines with J gene TRBJ2-1, with D possibly being TRBD1 (6 bases). The germline CDR1 and CDR2 sequences are LNHNV and YYDKDF (reference sequence). Trimming stripped 1 base from V and 1 base from J, with 8 bases between. This CDR3 comprises 15 residues. The CDR3 sequence is CATSRARGSYNEQFF. CDR3 bases: TGTGCCACCAGCAGAGCCAGGGGATCCTACAATGAGCAGTTCTTC.

The chain combines TRBV7-2 with TRBJ1-4; weak D call: TRBD1 (6 bases). Germline values: CDR1 SGHTA, CDR2 FQGNSA. The CDR3 consists of 14 residues. V lost 5 bases and J 6 bases, leaving 13 bases between the germline ends. The CDR3 region is CASSPQGPYEKLFF. The CDR3 DNA follows: TGTGCCAGCAGCCCACAGGGACCCTATGAAAAACTGTTTTTT.

The J gene is TRBJ1-3, the V gene TRBV9, with unresolved D. The CDR3 totals 15 residues. CDR1 is SGDLS and CDR2 is YYNGEE in the germline V gene. Trimming left V 0 bases short and J 2 bases short, with 9 bases between. The CDR3 DNA sequence: TGTGCCAGCAGCGTAGGTAGTCTTACTGGAAACACCATATATTTT. Residues: CASSVGSLTGNTIYF.

Here the CDR3 DNA reads TGTGCCAGCAGCTACAGTGGAGGGCAAGAGACCCAGTACTTC. Its protein product is CASSYSGGQETQYF. The genes are TRBV7-9 and TRBJ2-5; TRBD2 is a possible D gene (6 bases). Germline CDR1 SEHNR, CDR2 FQNEAQ (reference sequence). Trimming removed 4 bases at V and 2 bases at J, with 11 bases between. There are 14 residues in the CDR3.

This clone has only a few counts. In DNA, the CDR3 is TGTGCCAGCAGCTTCTCTGCGGGGGCAGGTTCACCCCTCCACTTT. It codes for CASSFSAGAGSPLHF. This sequence joins TRBV7-9 and TRBJ1-6, with D possibly matching TRBD1 (6 bases). Germline assignment: CDR1 SEHNR and CDR2 FQNEAQ (reference sequence). The CDR3 length is 15 residues. V shed 3 bases and J shed 9 bases, with 15 bases lying between them.

The chain employs TRBV30 and TRBJ2-7; D may be TRBD2 (5 bases). This CDR3 region has 12 residues. Trimming removed 1 base at V and 5 bases at J, with 9 bases between. The germline V gene encodes CDR1 GTSNPN and CDR2 SVGIG (reference sequence). The CDR3 bases are TGTGCCTGGAGTGGAGGGAGCCACGAGCAGTACTTC. It yields the protein CAWSGGSHEQYF.

This chain links TRBV28 with TRBJ2-3, with 8 bases fitting TRBD1. Germline V gene lookup returns CDR1 MDHEN and CDR2 SYDVKM. Trimming cost V 9 bases and J 4 bases; bases outside gene matches: 6. This CDR3 spans 13 amino acids. The CDR3 coding sequence is TGTGCCAGTGTAATACAGGGGGCAGATACGCAGTATTTT. This gives the protein CASVIQGADTQYF.

The gene calls are TRBV18 and TRBJ2-1; 8 nucleotides agree with TRBD1. The CDR3 extends over 16 amino acids. Germline CDR1 and CDR2: KGHSH and LQKENI. J gave up 1 base and V 2 bases, and 4 bases lay outside the gene matches. Here the CDR3 DNA reads TGTGCCAGCTCACCAGGACGGGACAGGTCCTACAATGAGCAGTTCTTC. Residues: CASSPGRDRSYNEQFF.

The chain carries TRBV7-2 and TRBJ2-7; 8 nucleotides align to TRBD2. The length of the CDR3 is 16 residues. J was trimmed by 4 bases and V by 5 bases; bases with no gene match: 13. Germline V CDR1 and CDR2: SGHTA, FQGNSA. CDR3 amino acids: CASSPLPSAGVYEQYF. The CDR3 bases are TGTGCCAGCAGCCCCCTCCCCTCAGCGGGAGTATACGAGCAGTACTTC.

The chain employs TRBV6-2 or TRBV6-3 and TRBJ2-1; TRBD1 matches at 8 bases. CDR1 and CDR2 from the germline V gene are MNHEY and SVGEGT. This CDR3 spans 15 amino acids. V lost 3 bases and J lost 6; bases outside the gene matches: 7. The CDR3 reads CASSYPRGLSNEQFF. The DNA of the CDR3 is TGTGCCAGCAGTTATCCCAGGGGGCTCAGCAATGAGCAGTTCTTC.

The chain joins TRBV10-2 to TRBJ2-7; no definite D call. The CDR3 contains 11 residues. The V end was cut by 6 bases, the J end by 1 base, with 4 bases between. Per the germline V gene, CDR1 is WSHSY and CDR2 is SAAADI. The CDR3 spells CASSVSYEQYF. The CDR3 DNA is TGCGCCAGCAGCGTATCCTACGAGCAGTACTTC.

The CDR3 DNA reads TGTGCCAGCAGCCGGCCACAAGCGGGACTAGCGGGAGGGTCAAGCTCCTACAATGAGCAGTTCTTC. Its translation: CASSRPQAGLAGGSSSYNEQFF. The chain combines TRBV4-2 with TRBJ2-1; 16 bases map to TRBD2. The CDR3 spans 22 residues. V shed 4 bases, J shed 0 bases, and the junction held 15 bases outside the gene matches. The V gene's germline CDR1 is LGHNA and CDR2 YNFKEQ.

This chain links TRBV5-1 with TRBJ2-7, with D unclear. The CDR3 has 14 residues. Trimming shortened V by 0 bases and J by 3 bases, and 10 bases separated the two germline ends. Germline CDR1 is SGHRS and CDR2 is YFSETQ. In nucleotides, the CDR3 is TGCGCCAGCAGCTTGGCCCCAGGTTACTACGAGCAGTACTTC. It specifies CASSLAPGYYEQYF.

This sequence joins TRBV5-1 and TRBJ1-4; D not resolved. The germline V gene encodes CDR1 SGHRS and CDR2 YFSETQ. The CDR3 is 15 residues long. Trimming left V 2 bases short and J 5 bases short, with 13 bases between. The CDR3 region has the DNA TGCGCCAGCAGCTTAGGCAGCGTCCTCAATGAAAAACTGTTTTTT. Amino acids: CASSLGSVLNEKLFF. The variable domain in full, with the rest retrieved from reference TRBV5-1 and TRBJ1-4, is KAGVTQTPRYLIKTRGQQVTLSCSPISGHRSVSWYQQTPGQGLQFLFEYFSETQRNKGNFPGRFSGRQFSNSRSEMNVSTLELGDSALYLCASSLGSVLNEKLFFGSGTQLSVL.

The rearrangement joins TRBV6-5 to TRBJ2-3, with 11 nucleotides matching TRBD2. V gave up 0 bases and J gave up 1 base; unmatched junction bases: 0. Germline loops: CDR1 MNHEY, CDR2 SVGAGI. This CDR3 has 16 amino acids. CDR3 nucleotides: TGTGCCAGCAGTTACTCGACTAGCGGGGGCACAGATACGCAGTATTTT. As protein: CASSYSTSGGTDTQYF.

The gene calls are TRBV7-6 and TRBJ2-5; 12 bases match TRBD2. This CDR3 is 16 amino acids long. The germline V gene has CDR1 SGHVS and CDR2 FNYEAQ. With 3 bases clipped from V and 4 bases from J, the junction kept 6 bases outside the gene matches. CDR3 nucleotides: TGTGCCAGCAGCTTTACTAGCGGGGGGTCTCGAGAGACCCAGTACTTC. Protein sequence: CASSFTSGGSRETQYF.

The V call is TRBV6-5, the J call TRBJ2-2; a possible D gene is TRBD2 (5 bases). The CDR3 loop spans 12 amino acids. With 7 bases removed from V and 6 bases from J, the gap between germline ends came to 9 bases. Germline V lookup: CDR1 MNHEY, CDR2 SVGAGI. CDR3 coding DNA: TGTGCCAGCACCCGGGAATCCGGGGAGCTGTTTTTT. It codes for CASTRESGELFF.

The rearrangement uses TRBV5-1 and TRBJ2-7; 9 nucleotides line up with TRBD1. CDR1 is SGHRS, CDR2 YFSETQ, per germline. CDR3 size: 14 residues. V was clipped by 4 bases and J by 6 bases; unmatched bases: 8. CDR3: CASSQNRGRGEQYF. CDR3 DNA: TGCGCCAGCAGCCAAAACAGGGGGCGCGGCGAGCAGTACTTC.

This clone was observed a single time. The chain carries TRBV12-3 or TRBV12-4 and TRBJ1-1, with unresolved D. Trimming stripped 5 bases from V and 1 base from J, with 8 bases between. The CDR3 has 13 residues. The CDR3 DNA is TGTGCCAGCAGTCTACTTCAGAACACTGAAGCTTTCTTT. Translated: CASSLLQNTEAFF.

J is TRBJ2-1 and V is TRBV11-2; D ambiguous. The CDR3 sequence is 14 residues long. The germline V gene encodes CDR1 SGHAT and CDR2 FQNNGV. V lost 8 bases to trimming and J lost 5 bases, with 16 bases between them. CDR3 nucleotides: TGTGCCAGCCTCGAGGCCTTAACCAACAATGAGCAGTTCTTC. This translates into CASLEALTNNEQFF.

To note about this clone: In the same sample, other DNA sequences code for this CDR3. The chain couples TRBV7-3 to TRBJ2-2; TRBD2 matches at 13 bases. Trimming took 5 bases from V and 6 from J; bases not matched to a gene: 15. The CDR3 loop spans 19 amino acids. In germline, CDR1 is SGHTA, CDR2 FQGTGA. Here the CDR3 DNA reads TGTGCCAGCAGCCTCAACCCGACAACTAGCGGGGGGGCCGCCGGGGAGCTGTTTTTT. Amino acid sequence: CASSLNPTTSGGAAGELFF.

Notes on this clone: An end of the junction differs from the germline gene, which may be a read error. This sequence joins TRBV7-6 and TRBJ2-1; TRBD1 is a possible D gene (5 bases). The germline gives CDR1 SGHVS, CDR2 FNYEAQ. There are 13 residues in the CDR3. The CDR3 protein is CASSLDIYNEEFF. The CDR3 DNA reads as TGTGCCAGCAGCTTGGACATATACAATGAGGAGTTCTTC.

This clone has a single count. This sequence joins TRBV27 and TRBJ2-7; D might be TRBD2 (5 bases). V lost 2 bases and J 0 bases, leaving 11 bases between the germline ends. Per germline, CDR1 MNHEY and CDR2 SMNVEV (reference sequence). The CDR3 length is 15 residues. The CDR3 sequence is CASSLHASSSYEQYF. The CDR3 region has the DNA TGTGCCAGCAGTTTACACGCTAGCAGCTCCTACGAGCAGTACTTC.

This clone was observed a handful of times. The J gene is TRBJ2-3, the V gene TRBV7-2; 9 bases are a match to TRBD1. Germline loops: CDR1 SGHTA, CDR2 FQGNSA. V lost 6 bases, J lost 3 bases, and 7 bases stayed unmatched. The CDR3 contains 15 residues. This CDR3 reads CASSFSGTGTDTQYF. The DNA for the CDR3 is TGTGCCAGCAGTTTCTCCGGGACAGGGACAGATACGCAGTATTTT.

This chain joins TRBV7-2 and TRBJ1-2, with 10 bases that match TRBD1. The CDR3 consists of 18 residues. With V trimmed by 1 base and J by 0 bases, 8 bases remained unmatched. Germline loops: CDR1 SGHTA, CDR2 FQGNSA. This CDR3 is CASSLVVGTGAANYGYTF. In DNA, the CDR3 is TGTGCCAGCAGCTTAGTGGTAGGGACAGGGGCAGCTAACTATGGCTACACCTTC.

The chain uses TRBV30 and TRBJ2-5, with TRBD2 as a possible D gene (6 bases). The germline V and J ends were trimmed by 1 base and 3 bases, with 18 bases remaining between them. Looked up from germline, CDR1 is GTSNPN and CDR2 is SVGIG (reference sequence). The length of the CDR3 is 16 residues. CDR3 bases: TGTGCCTGGAGTGCCAGGGAGGCGGGGCTCGAAGAGACCCAGTACTTC. It encodes CAWSAREAGLEETQYF. The full variable domain, in which reference TRBV30 and TRBJ2-5 provide the parts outside the CDR3, is SQTIHQWPATLVQPVGSPLSLECTVEGTSNPNLYWYRQAAGRGLQLLFYSVGIGQISSEVPQNLSASRPQDRQFILSSKKLLLSDSGFYLCAWSAREAGLEETQYFGPGTRLLVL.

This chain uses TRBV29-1 with TRBJ2-3; D unresolved. The CDR3 loop spans 13 amino acids. Trimming stripped 1 base from V and 0 bases from J, with 5 bases between. CDR1 and CDR2 (germline): SQVTM, ANQGSEA. The CDR3 region is CSVEGTSTDTQYF. CDR3 in DNA: TGCAGCGTTGAAGGTACTAGCACAGATACGCAGTATTTT.